This T cell receptor beta chain was obtained from a study of blood T cell repertoires in COVID-19. Participants, about 18 to 90 years old, spanned fewer than 25 US areas. The count of this clone is one. Produced via immunoSEQ multiplex PCR; TCRdb's table is partial and in-frame only. The table lists about 480,000 clones, about 85% of them singletons. This CDR3 comprises 12 residues. Germline CDR1 and CDR2: SGDLS and YYNGEE. Trimming took 3 bases from V and 2 from J, leaving 4 bases between them. The rearrangement uses TRBV9 and TRBJ2-3; D not certain. Sequences were obtained from PBMCs or T cells enriched from blood (not recorded which). This receptor was obtained from a woman aged 18-29 years with acute COVID-19. This chain's CDR3 is CASSGDTDTQYF. The CDR3 nucleotides read TGTGCCAGCAGCGGCGACACAGATACGCAGTATTTT.